These 20 T cell receptor beta chains share one sample of origin, sequenced in a study of T-cell reconstitution after alpha-beta-depleted transplantation in children. Unique molecular identifiers were incorporated into the prepared TCRbeta library. TCRdb redid the calling of the PCR reads with MiXCR, one entry per CDR3 protein. In the table there are hundreds of thousands of distinct CDR3 sequences, around 16% of which are singletons. This sample comprised PBMCs from the stem cell graft donor, obtained from the stem cell graft. The receptors derive from a human donor who donated a stem cell graft to a child with acute myeloid leukemia.

In its sample, this clonotype was seen many times. The chain is built from TRBV9 and TRBJ2-1, with TRBD2 matching over 15 bases. Trimming took 3 bases from V and 6 from J; bases not matched to a gene: 1. Germline lookup yields CDR1 SGDLS and CDR2 YYNGEE. The CDR3 runs 15 residues. The CDR3 DNA sequence: TGTGCCAGCAGCGCGGGACTAGCGGGGGGCAATGAGCAGTTCTTC. Encoded protein: CASSAGLAGGNEQFF.

At least ten counts were recorded for this clonotype. The chain employs TRBV20-1 and TRBJ1-4, with D perhaps TRBD1 (5 bases). Trimming took 5 bases from V and 10 from J, leaving 20 bases between them. Germline assignment: CDR1 DFQATT and CDR2 SNEGSKA (reference sequence). The CDR3 runs 14 residues. CDR3 DNA: TGCAGTGCTTGGGGACGTCGGGATCGTGGAAAACTGTTTTTT. This codes for CSAWGRRDRGKLFF.

This clonotype occurred a few times. The chain links TRBV12-3 or TRBV12-4 to TRBJ1-2; weak D call: TRBD1 (5 bases). The CDR3 runs 16 residues. V gave up 2 bases and J gave up 8 bases, with 21 bases separating them. For the CDR3, the DNA is TGTGCCAGCAGTTTAATGAACGGAGGTCAGGGTGACGGCTACACCTTC. Amino acids: CASSLMNGGQGDGYTF.

This rearrangement joins TRBV3-1 to TRBJ2-7; TRBD2 agrees at 8 bases. Germline-derived CDR1 and CDR2 are LGHDT and YNNKEL (reference sequence). The CDR3 has 15 amino acids. The junction had 7 bases not matched to a gene; V was cut back by 6 bases and J by 0 bases. The CDR3 region is CASSRSGGSSYEQYV. For the CDR3, the DNA is TGTGCCAGCAGTCGAAGCGGGGGTAGCTCCTACGAGCAGTACGTC.

This clonotype was seen only a few times. The rearrangement joins TRBV4-2 to TRBJ2-6; 10 positions agree with TRBD1. This CDR3 is built from 18 residues. V lost 4 bases to trimming and J lost 1 base; unmatched junction nucleotides: 7. Germline CDR1 LGHNA, CDR2 YNFKEQ. CDR3 sequence: CASSPRQGAYSGANVLTF. CDR3 DNA sequence: TGTGCCAGCAGCCCTAGACAGGGGGCGTATTCTGGGGCCAACGTCCTGACTTTC.

This clonotype occurred many times. V and J are TRBV29-1 and TRBJ1-1; a weak D match, TRBD1 (6 bases). The ends were cut back, 7 bases at V and 1 base at J, with 13 bases in the middle. This CDR3 has 13 residues. Germline CDR1 is SQVTM and CDR2 is ANQGSEA. The CDR3 region is CSGLQGANTEAFF. The CDR3 DNA reads TGCAGCGGTCTACAGGGTGCGAACACTGAAGCTTTCTTT.

This clonotype was found a few times. The rearrangement uses TRBV5-1 and TRBJ2-3, with TRBD1 identical over 7 bases. This CDR3 has 18 amino acids. J gave up 0 bases and V 4 bases, and 14 bases lay outside the gene matches. Per germline, CDR1 SGHRS and CDR2 YFSETQ. The CDR3 DNA reads as TGCGCCAGCAGCCAGTCCCCACAGGGGATTGCTAGCACAGATACGCAGTATTTT. This translates into CASSQSPQGIASTDTQYF.

Remarks on this clonotype: A junction end diverges from the germline sequence, so it may reflect a read error. The rearrangement uses TRBV5-4 and TRBJ2-7; 7 bases are shared with TRBD1. Germline V gene lookup returns CDR1 SGHNT and CDR2 YYREEE (reference sequence). The CDR3 has 15 amino acids. The CDR3 loop reads CASSGGKTGSYEQHF. CDR3 bases: TGTGCCAGCAGCGGAGGAAAGACAGGGTCATACGAGCAGCACTTC. Filled out from reference TRBV5-4 and TRBJ2-7, the complete variable domain reads ETGVTQSPTHLIKTRGQQVTLRCSSQSGHNTVSWYQQALGQGPQFIFQYYREEENGRGNFPPRFSGLQFPNYSSELNVNALELDDSALYLCASSGGKTGSYEQHFGPGTRLTVT.

The CDR3 DNA follows: TGTGCCAGCAGCCTCGGACAGGCTCGTGGTGGAAACACCATATATTTT. The encoded protein is CASSLGQARGGNTIYF. The V call is TRBV7-2, the J call TRBJ1-3; 7 nucleotides line up with TRBD1. V was clipped by 5 bases and J by 3 bases; unmatched bases: 10. The CDR3 loop spans 16 amino acids. CDR1 SGHTA and CDR2 FQGNSA come from the germline V gene.

This clonotype was picked up a small number of times. This chain connects TRBV7-2 to TRBJ2-5, with D unclear. Germline values: CDR1 SGHTA, CDR2 FQGNSA. With 1 base removed from V and 1 base from J, the gap between germline ends came to 10 bases. The CDR3 consists of 15 residues. DNA for the CDR3: TGTGCCAGCAGCTTAGACCGGCGGACCCAAGAGACCCAGTACTTC. Its protein is CASSLDRRTQETQYF.

This clonotype was recorded at least ten times. The V call is TRBV20-1, the J call TRBJ2-7; TRBD1 or TRBD2 may be the D gene (5 bases each). Trimming took 6 bases from V and 1 from J, leaving 16 bases between them. The CDR3 has 14 amino acids. Germline V lookup: CDR1 DFQATT, CDR2 SNEGSKA (reference sequence). CDR3 DNA: TGCAGTGCCGACGTCCGGGACCGATCCTACGAGCAGTACTTC. This translates into CSADVRDRSYEQYF.

This clonotype has at least ten counts. This rearrangement joins TRBV7-2 to TRBJ1-6; 9 bases line up with TRBD1. V gave up 5 bases and J gave up 3 bases; unmatched junction bases: 5. This CDR3 has 16 residues. The germline CDR1 and CDR2 sequences are SGHTA and FQGNSA. CDR3 sequence: CASSLTGGLYNSPLHF. The CDR3, as DNA: TGTGCCAGCAGCCTCACAGGGGGCCTCTATAATTCACCCCTCCACTTT.

The chain combines TRBV5-1 with TRBJ1-2, with TRBD1 matching 7 bases. Per the germline V gene, CDR1 is SGHRS and CDR2 is YFSETQ. V shed 3 bases and J 4 bases; nucleotides not matched to a gene: 9. This CDR3 has 15 residues. The CDR3: CASSWGNDRVYGYTF. CDR3 DNA: TGCGCCAGCAGCTGGGGAAACGACAGGGTCTATGGCTACACCTTC.

This clonotype was seen at least ten times. The chain carries TRBV5-1 and TRBJ1-1; D is undetermined. The germline V gene has CDR1 SGHRS and CDR2 YFSETQ. This CDR3 contains 13 residues. With 7 bases removed from V and 4 bases from J, the gap between germline ends came to 14 bases. CDR3 amino acids: CASRPREVTEAFF. CDR3 DNA sequence: TGCGCCAGCCGGCCTCGGGAGGTCACTGAAGCTTTCTTT.

The gene calls are TRBV12-3 or TRBV12-4 and TRBJ2-3; D gene unclear. V lost 0 bases and J 3 bases, leaving 19 bases between the germline ends. This CDR3 spans 18 amino acids. The CDR3 nucleotides are TGTGCCAGCAGTTTAGCGGCTGCGGCGGACCTACGGACAGATACGCAGTATTTT. Translating it yields CASSLAAAADLRTDTQYF.

The count of this clonotype is one. This chain joins TRBV20-1 and TRBJ2-3, with D perhaps TRBD2 (6 bases). Germline values: CDR1 DFQATT, CDR2 SNEGSKA (reference sequence). The CDR3 sequence is 14 residues long. V was trimmed by 6 bases and J by 3 bases, leaving 16 bases between them. The CDR3 DNA is TGCAGTGCCCGGATAGCGGATCTTACAGATACGCAGTATTTT. This codes for CSARIADLTDTQYF.

This clonotype was seen ten or more times. The V gene is TRBV4-3, the J gene TRBJ1-5; D gene uncertain. Germline CDR1 and CDR2: LGHNA and YSLEER. The CDR3 extends over 14 amino acids. The germline V and J ends were trimmed by 0 bases and 7 bases, with 10 bases remaining between them. The CDR3 DNA reads as TGCGCCAGCAGCCAAGATACGGGCGGGCAGCCCCAGCATTTT. It codes for CASSQDTGGQPQHF.

This chain links TRBV27 with TRBJ1-1; no firm D call. The V end was cut by 7 bases, the J end by 5 bases, with 17 bases between. CDR1 and CDR2 (germline): MNHEY, SMNVEV (reference sequence). The CDR3 totals 14 residues. This CDR3 is CASIFRGVRTEAFF. CDR3 sequence (DNA): TGTGCCAGCATCTTTCGGGGAGTAAGGACTGAAGCTTTCTTT.

Ten or more counts support this clonotype. The chain has TRBV6-5 and TRBJ2-1; D may match TRBD1 or TRBD2 (7 bases each). The V end was cut by 4 bases, the J end by 4 bases, with 14 bases between. Germline V gene lookup returns CDR1 MNHEY and CDR2 SVGAGI. The CDR3 sequence is 15 residues long. CDR3 nucleotides: TGTGCCAGCAGTTCGGTGCAGGGGGGGTACAATGAGCAGTTCTTC. This translates into CASSSVQGGYNEQFF.

The V gene is TRBV12-3 or TRBV12-4, the J gene TRBJ2-7; D may be TRBD2 (5 bases). Between the trimmed V and J ends, which lost 6 bases and 7 bases, there was a span of 16 bases. The CDR3 sequence is 13 residues long. CDR3 sequence reads: CASSSTLPGEQYV. CDR3 nucleotide sequence: TGTGCCAGCAGCTCGACCCTGCCGGGGGAGCAGTACGTC.